This T cell receptor beta chain was identified during a study of blood T cell repertoires in COVID-19. On the study more broadly: Acute and convalescent COVID-19 specimens originated in the United States, Italy and Spain.

The CDR3 totals 16 residues. The junction had 10 bases not matched to a gene; V was cut back by 3 bases and J by 2 bases. Germline CDR1 SGHRS, CDR2 YFSETQ. Here immunoSEQ multiplex PCR was the method, and the copy in TCRdb shows in-frame clones only, minus some. Of roughly 200,000 clones listed, around nine tenths are singletons. This clone was counted only a few times. The J gene is TRBJ1-2, the V gene TRBV5-1, with 7 bases lining up with TRBD1. Sequenced material: peripheral blood. This receptor was obtained from a man between 35 and 55 years old with active or convalescent COVID-19. CDR3 in amino acids: CASSSETGNSNYGYTF. CDR3 bases: TGCGCCAGCAGCTCGGAGACAGGGAACTCGAACTATGGCTACACCTTC.